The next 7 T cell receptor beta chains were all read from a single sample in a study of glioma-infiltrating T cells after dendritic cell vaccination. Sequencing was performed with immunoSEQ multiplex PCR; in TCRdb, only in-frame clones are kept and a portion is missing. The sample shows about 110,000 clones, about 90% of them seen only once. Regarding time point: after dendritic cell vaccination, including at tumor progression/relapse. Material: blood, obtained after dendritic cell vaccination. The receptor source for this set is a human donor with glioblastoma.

CDR3 in amino acids: CASSPGGLALYNEQFF. The CDR3 region has the DNA TGTGCCAGCAGCCCCGGGGGACTAGCGCTTTACAATGAGCAGTTCTTC. The chain uses TRBV7-6 and TRBJ2-1, with 10 bases that match TRBD2. With V trimmed by 5 bases and J by 4 bases, 8 bases remained unmatched. The germline CDR1 and CDR2 sequences are SGHVS and FNYEAQ. The CDR3 extends over 16 amino acids.

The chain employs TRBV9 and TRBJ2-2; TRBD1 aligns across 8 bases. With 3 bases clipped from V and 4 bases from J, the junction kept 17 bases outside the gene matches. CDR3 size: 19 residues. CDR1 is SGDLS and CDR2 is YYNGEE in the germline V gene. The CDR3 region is CASSGHGGRGRVGTGELFF. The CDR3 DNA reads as TGTGCCAGCAGCGGCCACGGGGGCAGGGGGCGCGTAGGCACCGGGGAGCTGTTTTTT.

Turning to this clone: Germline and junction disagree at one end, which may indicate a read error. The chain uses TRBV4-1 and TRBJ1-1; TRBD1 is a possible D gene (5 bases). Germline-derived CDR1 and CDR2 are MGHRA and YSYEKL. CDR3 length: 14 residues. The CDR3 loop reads CASSQDTGWGVAFF. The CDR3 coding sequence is TGTGCCAGCAGCCAAGATACGGGGTGGGGGGTAGCTTTCTTT.

The CDR3 is CATSRDFGLAGIEQYF. DNA for the CDR3: TGTGCCACCAGCAGAGACTTCGGACTAGCGGGGATCGAGCAGTACTTC. This chain uses TRBV15 with TRBJ2-7; 12 bases fit TRBD2. The ends lost 0 bases at V and 6 bases at J; junction bases unmatched: 6. Looked up from germline, CDR1 is LNHNV and CDR2 is YYDKDF (reference sequence). This CDR3 spans 16 amino acids.

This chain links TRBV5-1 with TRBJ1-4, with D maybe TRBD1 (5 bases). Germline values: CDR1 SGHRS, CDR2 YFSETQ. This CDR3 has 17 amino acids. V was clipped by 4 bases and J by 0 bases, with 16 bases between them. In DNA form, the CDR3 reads TGCGCCAGCAGCCTGAGCGGGGACCTAACAACTAATGAAAAACTGTTTTTT. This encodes CASSLSGDLTTNEKLFF.

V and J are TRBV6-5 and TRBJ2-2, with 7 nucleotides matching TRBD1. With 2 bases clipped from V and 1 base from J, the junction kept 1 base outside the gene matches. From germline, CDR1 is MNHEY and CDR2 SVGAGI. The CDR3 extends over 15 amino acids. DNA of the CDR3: TGTGCCAGCAGTTACGGGGACAGGAACACCGGGGAGCTGTTTTTT. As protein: CASSYGDRNTGELFF.

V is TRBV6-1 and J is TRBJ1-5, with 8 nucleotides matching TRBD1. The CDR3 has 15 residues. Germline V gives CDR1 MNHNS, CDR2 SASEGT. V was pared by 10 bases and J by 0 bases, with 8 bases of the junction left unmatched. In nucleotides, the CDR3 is TGTGCCACCCGGACAGGGACCGATAGCAATCAGCCCCAGCATTTT. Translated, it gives CATRTGTDSNQPQHF.